The clone carrying this T cell receptor (beta chain) was observed a few times. V was clipped by 3 bases and J by 8 bases, with 10 bases between them. The CDR3 is made up of 12 amino acids. Germline V gene sequence: CDR1 LNHDA, CDR2 SQIVND (reference sequence). Libraries were prepared by immunoSEQ multiplex PCR; TCRdb keeps only in-frame clonotypes and omits some of them. The sample contains roughly 250,000 clones, roughly four fifths of which appear only once. The sample belongs to a study of blood T cell repertoires in COVID-19. Sequencing input: peripheral blood. This clonotype originated in a woman in her forties or fifties with acute or convalescent COVID-19. J is TRBJ1-2 and V is TRBV19; unclear D gene. The CDR3 region is CASSIPVSGYTF. As DNA, the CDR3 is TGTGCCAGTAGTATTCCAGTATCCGGCTACACCTTC.